In its sample, the clone carrying this T cell receptor beta chain was seen a few times. Germline CDR1 SQVTM, CDR2 ANQGSEA. V dropped 4 bases and J dropped 6 bases, with 11 bases sitting between them. CDR3 length: 12 residues. The record originates from a study of patients and donors after allogeneic stem cell transplantation. In TCRdb, the RT-PCR reads were re-called with MiXCR into one record per CDR3 protein. Altogether approximately 220,000 distinct CDR3 sequences are present, around two fifths being singletons, with the ten largest covering 11%. The chain couples TRBV29-1 to TRBJ2-3; D unresolved. The TCR originated in a human donor who was either an allogeneic HSCT recipient or a stem cell or donor lymphocyte infusion donor (not recorded which). It is not recorded whose cells these are; they may come from a transplant donor. The sequencing sample was made of blood, either unsorted or a sorted T cell fraction (not recorded which). The CDR3 DNA sequence: TGCAGCGTTGGTCGGTTAGGGGATACGCAGTATTTT. This encodes CSVGRLGDTQYF.